The rows below give T cell receptor beta chains drawn from one sample of a study of blood T cell repertoires in COVID-19. This table comes from immunoSEQ multiplex PCR, and its TCRdb copy is limited to in-frame clones, with some not included. The sample consists of roughly 120,000 clones, roughly nine tenths of them appearing once. The sample consisted of peripheral blood. These receptor sequences come from a human donor in a cohort sampled during active COVID-19. Both conserved end residues are part of each CDR3. The order of the fields is V gene, J gene, D gene, clone size, CDR3 protein, CDR3 DNA. The D gene is left open where the match is weak. The size field is filled for only some rows; it gives once, few, many or a size class.

>TRBV7-9|TRBJ2-1|-|-
CASSPVDNEQFF
TGTGCCAGCAGCCCGGTTGACAATGAGCAGTTCTTC
>TRBV27|TRBJ2-6|TRBD1|-
CASSLTDRDSGANVLTF
TGTGCCAGCAGTTTAACCGACAGGGACTCTGGGGCCAACGTCCTGACTTTC
>TRBV28|TRBJ2-1|TRBD1|-
CASSASGTGSRSGSYNEQFF
TGTGCCAGCAGCGCGTCCGGGACAGGGTCAAGGTCAGGCTCCTACAATGAGCAGTTCTTC
>TRBV5-1|TRBJ2-1|TRBD2|-
CASSPPSGRLNNEQFF
TGCGCCAGCAGCCCCCCTAGCGGGAGGCTCAACAATGAGCAGTTCTTC
>TRBV9|TRBJ2-1|-|-
CASSVSSGDLYEQFF
TGTGCCAGCAGCGTCAGCTCAGGGGATCTGTATGAGCAGTTCTTC
>TRBV28|TRBJ2-1|-|-
CASSSYEQFF
TGTGCCAGCAGTTCGTATGAGCAGTTCTTC
>TRBV10-3|TRBJ2-3|TRBD1|-
CAITTGQTDTQYF
TGTGCCATCACGACGGGACAGACAGATACGCAGTATTTT
>TRBV28|TRBJ2-7|-|once
CASIQPGGEQYF
TGTGCCAGCATACAGCCCGGGGGCGAGCAGTACTTC
>TRBV7-2|TRBJ2-3|TRBD2|-
CASSFTGTSGGGDTQYF
TGTGCCAGCAGCTTTACCGGGACTAGCGGGGGGGGAGATACGCAGTATTTT
>TRBV29-1|TRBJ2-1|-|-
CSVEVPGLAPSYNEQFF
TGCAGCGTTGAGGTCCCGGGGCTAGCGCCGTCCTACAATGAGCAGTTCTTC
>TRBV6-2/TRBV6-3|TRBJ1-5|-|-
CASSPGHTTNQPQHF
TGTGCCAGCAGTCCGGGACACACAACCAATCAGCCCCAGCATTTT
>TRBV6-6|TRBJ2-1|-|-
CASSPRAGGKNEQFF
TGTGCCAGCAGTCCTCGAGCAGGGGGGAAGAATGAGCAGTTCTTC
>TRBV9|TRBJ2-1|TRBD2|-
CASSVAERGPLVEQFF
TGTGCCAGCAGCGTAGCGGAGCGGGGGCCACTTGTTGAGCAGTTCTTC
>TRBV5-6|TRBJ1-5|-|-
CASSFRGVGNQPQHF
TGTGCCAGCAGCTTCCGGGGTGTGGGCAATCAGCCCCAGCATTTT
>TRBV27|TRBJ1-2|TRBD1|-
CASSLGQGARGYTF
TGTGCCAGCAGTCTCGGGCAGGGGGCGCGTGGCTACACCTTC
>TRBV6-5|TRBJ1-2|TRBD1|few
CASNDRAYGYTF
TGTGCCAGCAACGACAGGGCCTATGGCTACACCTTC
>TRBV7-7|TRBJ2-2|-|once
CASSPRPQGSTGELFF
TGTGCTAGCAGCCCCCGCCCCCAGGGCAGCACCGGGGAGCTGTTTTTT
>TRBV7-2|TRBJ2-5|-|once
CASSWFEETQYF
TGTGCCAGCAGCTGGTTTGAGGAGACCCAGTACTTC
>TRBV7-8|TRBJ1-6|TRBD1|once
CASSLAGTGENSPLHF
TGTGCCAGCAGCTTAGCCGGGACAGGGGAAAATTCACCCCTCCACTTT
>TRBV19|TRBJ1-2|TRBD1|once
CASSPDRDDGYTF
TGTGCCAGTAGTCCCGACAGGGATGATGGCTACACCTTC
>TRBV21-1|TRBJ1-1|-|-
CASSNPDRAFF
TGTGCCAGCAGCAACCCGGACAGGGCTTTCTTT
>TRBV3-1/TRBV3-2|TRBJ2-5|-|-
CASSQTLKGGSEIETQYF
TGTGCCAGCAGCCAAACCCTAAAGGGTGGGAGTGAAATTGAGACCCAGTACTTC
>TRBV2|TRBJ2-7|-|-
CASSVGSGAHEQYF
TGTGCCAGCAGTGTTGGCTCCGGAGCCCACGAGCAGTACTTC
>TRBV27|TRBJ2-7|-|-
CASSFKELNEQYF
TGTGCCAGCAGTTTTAAGGAGCTGAACGAGCAGTACTTC
>TRBV9|TRBJ2-3|TRBD2|-
CASSGGGISTDTQYF
TGTGCCAGCAGCGGCGGGGGGATTAGCACAGATACGCAGTATTTT
>TRBV10-3|TRBJ1-3|-|-
CAISGRDSGISGNTIYF
TGTGCCATCAGTGGCCGGGACTCAGGGATCTCTGGAAACACCATATATTTT
>TRBV10-1|TRBJ2-7|TRBD1|-
CASSESGQGPYEQYF
TGCGCCAGCAGTGAGTCGGGACAGGGACCCTACGAGCAGTACTTC
>TRBV10-3|TRBJ2-7|TRBD2|once
CAISGLAGYYEQYF
TGTGCCATCAGTGGCCTAGCGGGGTACTACGAGCAGTACTTC
>TRBV7-9|TRBJ2-3|-|few
CASSLGAASGTQYF
TGTGCCAGCAGCTTAGGGGCAGCTTCGGGGACGCAGTATTTT
>TRBV4-2|TRBJ1-2|-|-
CASSQVGIYGYTF
TGTGCCAGCAGCCAAGTCGGGATCTATGGCTACACCTTC
>TRBV6-1|TRBJ2-1|TRBD1|once
CASSGSGQGARGSYNEQFF
TGTGCCAGCAGTGGCTCGGGACAGGGGGCGCGGGGCTCCTACAATGAGCAGTTCTTC
>TRBV2|TRBJ1-4|-|-
CASKDTGGEKLFF
TGTGCCAGCAAGGACACGGGAGGGGAAAAACTGTTTTTT
>TRBV11-2|TRBJ2-7|-|-
CASRTPAGSYEQYF
TGTGCCAGCAGAACGCCGGCGGGTTCCTACGAGCAGTACTTC